Below are 20 T cell receptor beta chains sequenced from a single sample in a study of early T cells in non-severe SARS-CoV-2 infection. TCRdb analysed the 5' RACE reads with MiXCR anew, one entry per CDR3 protein. In the table there are 45,000 to 55,000 distinct CDR3 sequences, under 7.5% of which are singletons. Source: whole blood, taken at baseline. These receptor sequences come from an adult who was a healthcare worker with PCR-confirmed SARS-CoV-2 infection or an uninfected control (not recorded which).

The table lists this clonotype with a few counts. The chain uses TRBV7-8 and TRBJ1-5; 8 bases match TRBD1. The V segment lost 5 bases and the J segment 4 bases; nucleotides outside the gene matches: 7. CDR1 is SGHVS and CDR2 is FQNEAQ in the germline V gene. This CDR3 contains 15 residues. Here the CDR3 reads CASSRGQGWNQPQHF. The CDR3 DNA follows: TGTGCCAGCAGCCGAGGACAGGGTTGGAATCAGCCCCAGCATTTT.

In the case of this clonotype: Being one base from a much bigger clone, this may be a read error. This sequence joins TRBV9 and TRBJ2-1; 9 bases map to TRBD1. The germline V gene has CDR1 SGDLS and CDR2 YYNGEE. This CDR3 region has 17 residues. V was clipped by 0 bases and J by 11 bases; unmatched bases: 15. CDR3 sequence: CASSVGFGPGQGRQQFF. The CDR3 bases are TGTGCCAGCAGCGTAGGGTTCGGACCGGGACAGGGTAGACAGCAGTTCTTC.

The J gene is TRBJ2-7, the V gene TRBV29-1; D is undetermined. V lost 7 bases, J lost 2 bases, and 9 bases lay in between. The CDR3 spans 11 residues. Germline V gives CDR1 SQVTM, CDR2 ANQGSEA. In DNA form, the CDR3 reads TGCAGCGCGTTAGGAACCTACGAGCAGTACTTC. This sequence encodes CSALGTYEQYF.

The sample holds many counts of this clonotype. This sequence joins TRBV10-3 and TRBJ2-1; D possibly matches TRBD1 or TRBD2 (5 bases each). Germline V gene lookup returns CDR1 ENHRY and CDR2 SYGVKD. V was clipped by 7 bases and J by 6 bases, with 13 bases between them. The CDR3 is 13 residues long. The CDR3 sequence is CAIMAPGRNEQFF. The CDR3 region has the DNA TGTGCCATCATGGCTCCGGGGCGCAATGAGCAGTTCTTC.

The chain carries TRBV11-1 and TRBJ2-5, with no clear D. The CDR3 is 14 amino acids. Germline V lookup: CDR1 SGHAT, CDR2 FQDESV (reference sequence). The V gene lost 1 base and the J gene lost 4 bases, with 10 bases spanning the gap. Here the CDR3 reads CASSLVPNPETQYF. The CDR3 DNA reads as TGTGCCAGCAGCTTAGTTCCGAATCCAGAGACCCAGTACTTC.

Ten or more counts support this clonotype. The rearrangement links TRBV5-1 to TRBJ2-1, with 8 bases fitting TRBD2. V was pared by 0 bases and J by 7 bases, with 6 bases of the junction left unmatched. The CDR3 runs to 15 residues. The germline V gene encodes CDR1 SGHRS and CDR2 YFSETQ. Here the CDR3 reads CASSLGGGGSNEQFF. CDR3 nucleotide sequence: TGCGCCAGCAGCTTGGGTGGCGGGGGGAGTAATGAGCAGTTCTTC.

The chain couples TRBV7-8 to TRBJ2-2; unclear D gene. This CDR3 contains 12 residues. In germline, CDR1 is SGHVS, CDR2 FQNEAQ. Trimming removed 5 bases at V and 6 bases at J, with 7 bases between. The CDR3 here is CASSRSAGELFF. For the CDR3, the DNA is TGTGCCAGCAGCCGGTCAGCCGGGGAGCTGTTTTTT.

This clonotype was counted between two and nine times. This chain uses TRBV7-2 with TRBJ1-2; D gene ambiguous. Germline-derived CDR1 and CDR2 are SGHTA and FQGNSA. CDR3 length: 12 amino acids. The V and J ends lost 3 bases and 8 bases respectively, with 10 bases between them. In DNA, the CDR3 is TGTGCCAGCAGCTTGACGCGACACGGCTACACCTTC. It encodes CASSLTRHGYTF.

This clonotype came up many times. In DNA, the CDR3 is TGTGCCAGCAGCAGGACAGGGGTGAAGAGCTCCTATAATTCACCCCTCCACTTT. It yields the protein CASSRTGVKSSYNSPLHF. The V and J genes are TRBV12-3 or TRBV12-4 and TRBJ1-6; TRBD1 agrees at 9 bases. The CDR3 loop spans 18 amino acids. J lost 0 bases, V lost 6 bases, and 9 bases had no gene match.

This clonotype was picked up many times. V is TRBV9 and J is TRBJ1-1; no definite D call. Deletions cut 2 bases from V and 1 base from J, with 9 bases between. The CDR3 length is 14 residues. Looked up from germline, CDR1 is SGDLS and CDR2 is YYNGEE. The CDR3, as DNA: TGTGCCAGCAGCGTTTCTCCGGAGAACACTGAAGCTTTCTTT. This gives the protein CASSVSPENTEAFF.

This clonotype was seen many times. The chain recombines TRBV12-3 or TRBV12-4 with TRBJ2-3; a weak D match, TRBD2 (7 bases). V was pared by 4 bases and J by 0 bases, with 8 bases between. The CDR3 runs to 14 residues. CDR3 in DNA: TGTGCCAGCAGTTCGGGGGGCAGCACAGATACGCAGTATTTT. Translating gives CASSSGGSTDTQYF.

This clonotype was seen many times. The CDR3 nucleotides are TGCAGTGCTAGCAGAACTAATGAAAAACTGTTTTTT. Translated: CSASRTNEKLFF. The chain links TRBV20-1 to TRBJ1-4, with D uncertain. Trimming took off 3 bases at V and 1 base at J, with 3 bases between the two ends. The CDR3 is made up of 12 amino acids. CDR1 is DFQATT, CDR2 SNEGSKA, per germline (reference sequence).

This clonotype was picked up many times. The rearrangement links TRBV7-6 to TRBJ2-7, with D unresolved. V lost 2 bases and J 1 base, leaving 6 bases between the germline ends. Germline V gene lookup returns CDR1 SGHVS and CDR2 FNYEAQ. CDR3 length: 13 residues. The CDR3 loop is CASSLKQSYEQYF. The CDR3 DNA follows: TGTGCCAGCAGCTTAAAACAGTCCTACGAGCAGTACTTC. The variable domain in full, completed from reference TRBV7-6 and TRBJ2-7, reads GAGVSQSPRYKVTKRGQDVALRCDPISGHVSLYWYRQALGQGPEFLTYFNYEAQQDKSGLPNDRFSAERPEGSISTLTIQRTEQRDSAMYRCASSLKQSYEQYFGPGTRLTVT.

The sample holds many counts of this clonotype. The chain employs TRBV29-1 and TRBJ2-3, with unresolved D. Germline loops: CDR1 SQVTM, CDR2 ANQGSEA. The CDR3 has 12 amino acids. The ends were cut back, 7 bases at V and 5 bases at J, with 13 bases in the middle. CDR3 sequence: CSARGGLDTQYF. CDR3 DNA: TGCAGCGCCCGAGGTGGGTTAGATACGCAGTATTTT.

This clonotype has a count of ten or more. V and J are TRBV19 and TRBJ2-1; D call uncertain. V was trimmed by 5 bases and J by 9 bases, leaving 23 bases between them. The CDR3 length is 16 residues. Germline V gene sequence: CDR1 LNHDA, CDR2 SQIVND (reference sequence). The CDR3 protein is CASSAAPTRTTGEQFF. In nucleotides, the CDR3 is TGTGCCAGTAGTGCCGCCCCGACCCGTACAACTGGTGAGCAGTTCTTC.

V is TRBV6-5 and J is TRBJ1-1; D remains unclear. This CDR3 comprises 13 residues. Trimming removed 2 bases at V and 7 bases at J, with 11 bases between. Germline-derived CDR1 and CDR2 are MNHEY and SVGAGI. The CDR3 spells CASSYVGQREAFF. For the CDR3, the DNA is TGTGCCAGCAGTTACGTAGGGCAGCGTGAAGCTTTCTTT.

Many counts were recorded for this clonotype. V gene TRBV6-1 combines with J gene TRBJ1-2; D possibly corresponds to TRBD1 (6 bases). Deletions cut 4 bases from V and 0 bases from J, with 15 bases between. The germline CDR1 and CDR2 sequences are MNHNS and SASEGT. The CDR3 has 16 residues. The CDR3 DNA reads TGTGCCAGCAGTGGATTGGTGGACAGCCCTAACTATGGCTACACCTTC. Protein product: CASSGLVDSPNYGYTF.

The sample holds many counts of this clonotype. This chain joins TRBV5-4 and TRBJ2-6, with no clear D. Germline loops: CDR1 SGHNT, CDR2 YYREEE (reference sequence). The ends were cut back, 1 base at V and 0 bases at J, with 5 bases in the middle. CDR3 size: 15 residues. CDR3 DNA: TGTGCCAGCAGCTTGAAATACTCTGGGGCCAACGTCCTGACTTTC. It specifies CASSLKYSGANVLTF.

This clonotype was counted many times. The chain carries TRBV12-3 or TRBV12-4 and TRBJ2-4; 10 bases map to TRBD1. V lost 5 bases, J lost 0 bases, and 13 bases stayed unmatched. There are 19 residues in the CDR3. The CDR3, as DNA: TGTGCCAGCAGTCCCTTAGGGCCGGGACAGGGGATAGCCAAAAACATTCAGTACTTC. Translation gives CASSPLGPGQGIAKNIQYF.

This clonotype showed up many times. The chain uses TRBV5-1 and TRBJ1-6; D is possibly TRBD1 (5 bases). The CDR3 consists of 17 residues. The V gene lost 3 bases and the J gene lost 0 bases, with 13 bases spanning the gap. Germline V CDR1 and CDR2: SGHRS, YFSETQ. This CDR3 is CASSYRDSSSYNSPLHF. CDR3 nucleotides: TGCGCCAGCAGCTACCGGGACTCCAGCTCCTATAATTCACCCCTCCACTTT.